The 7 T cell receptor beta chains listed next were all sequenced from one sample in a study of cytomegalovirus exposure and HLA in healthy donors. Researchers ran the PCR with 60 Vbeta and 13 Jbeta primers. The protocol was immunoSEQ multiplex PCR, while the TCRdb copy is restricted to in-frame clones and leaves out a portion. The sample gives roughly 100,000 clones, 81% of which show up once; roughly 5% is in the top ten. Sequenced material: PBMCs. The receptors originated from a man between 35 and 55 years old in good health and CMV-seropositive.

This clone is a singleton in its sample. The CDR3 nucleotides are TGTGCCAGCAGCCTAGGACAGGTTAAATCACCCCTCCACTTT. Translated, it gives CASSLGQVKSPLHF. The gene calls are TRBV7-3 and TRBJ1-6; 7 nucleotides match TRBD1. Losses at the gene ends were 5 bases for V and 10 bases for J; bases not matched to a gene: 8. Germline V CDR1 and CDR2: SGHTA, FQGTGA. CDR3 length equals 14 residues.

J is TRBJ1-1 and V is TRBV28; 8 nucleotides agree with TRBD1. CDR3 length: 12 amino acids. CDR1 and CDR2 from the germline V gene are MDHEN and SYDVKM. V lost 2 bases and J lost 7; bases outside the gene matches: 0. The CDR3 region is CASSLDRGEAFF. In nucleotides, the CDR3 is TGTGCCAGCAGTTTAGACAGGGGTGAAGCTTTCTTT.

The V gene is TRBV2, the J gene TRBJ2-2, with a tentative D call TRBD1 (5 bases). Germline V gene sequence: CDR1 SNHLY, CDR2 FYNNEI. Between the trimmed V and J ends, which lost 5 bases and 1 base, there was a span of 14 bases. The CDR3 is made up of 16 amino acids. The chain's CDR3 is CASSLQVLVNTGELFF. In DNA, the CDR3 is TGTGCCAGCAGTCTACAGGTCCTGGTGAACACCGGGGAGCTGTTTTTT. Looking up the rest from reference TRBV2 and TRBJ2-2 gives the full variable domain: EPEVTQTPSHQVTQMGQEVILRCVPISNHLYFYWYRQILGQKVEFLVSFYNNEISEKSEIFDDQFSVERPDGSNFTLKIRSTKLEDSAMYFCASSLQVLVNTGELFFGEGSRLTVL.

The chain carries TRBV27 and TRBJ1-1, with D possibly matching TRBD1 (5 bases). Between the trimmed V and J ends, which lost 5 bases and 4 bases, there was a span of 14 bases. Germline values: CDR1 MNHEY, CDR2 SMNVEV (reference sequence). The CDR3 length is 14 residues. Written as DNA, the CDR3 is TGTGCCAGCAGTCCCGGTGGGGGGATCACTGAAGCTTTCTTT. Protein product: CASSPGGGITEAFF.

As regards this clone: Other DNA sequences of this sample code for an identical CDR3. CDR3 DNA: TGTGCCTGGAGTGTGCGGAGGGGCACAGATACGCAGTATTTT. Translation gives CAWSVRRGTDTQYF. The J gene is TRBJ2-3, the V gene TRBV30, with a possible D match to TRBD2 (6 bases). The CDR3 length is 14 residues. CDR1 and CDR2 from the germline V gene are GTSNPN and SVGIG (reference sequence). V lost 0 bases and J 1 base, leaving 8 bases between the germline ends. Full variable domain (outside the CDR3, taken from reference TRBV30 and TRBJ2-3): SQTIHQWPATLVQPVGSPLSLECTVEGTSNPNLYWYRQAAGRGLQLLFYSVGIGQISSEVPQNLSASRPQDRQFILSSKKLLLSDSGFYLCAWSVRRGTDTQYFGPGTRLTVL.

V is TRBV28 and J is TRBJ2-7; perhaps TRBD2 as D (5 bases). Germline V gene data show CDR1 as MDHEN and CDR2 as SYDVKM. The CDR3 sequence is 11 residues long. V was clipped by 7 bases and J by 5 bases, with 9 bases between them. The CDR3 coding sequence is TGTGCCAGCATCCGGCGGGACGAGCAGTACTTC. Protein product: CASIRRDEQYF.

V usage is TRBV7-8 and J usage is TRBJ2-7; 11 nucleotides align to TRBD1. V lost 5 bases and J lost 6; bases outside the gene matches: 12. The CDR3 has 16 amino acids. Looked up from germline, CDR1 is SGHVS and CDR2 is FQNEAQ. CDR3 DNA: TGTGCCAGCAGCGGCCGGACAGCCGGGACAGGGGGCGAGCAGTACTTC. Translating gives CASSGRTAGTGGEQYF.